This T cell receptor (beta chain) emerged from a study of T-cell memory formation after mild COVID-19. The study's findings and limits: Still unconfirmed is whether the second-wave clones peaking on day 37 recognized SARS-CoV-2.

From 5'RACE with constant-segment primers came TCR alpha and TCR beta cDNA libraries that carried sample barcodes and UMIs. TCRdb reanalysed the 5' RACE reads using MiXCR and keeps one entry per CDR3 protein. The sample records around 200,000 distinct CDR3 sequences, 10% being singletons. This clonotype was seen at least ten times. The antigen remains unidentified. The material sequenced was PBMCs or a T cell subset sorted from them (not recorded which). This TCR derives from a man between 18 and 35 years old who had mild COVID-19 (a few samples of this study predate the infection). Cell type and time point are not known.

The CDR3 protein is CASSLARDTQYF. CDR3 bases: TGTGCCAGCAGCTTAGCGCGGGATACGCAGTATTTT. The chain combines TRBV7-9 with TRBJ2-3; D not resolved. This CDR3 contains 12 residues. V lost 0 bases to trimming and J lost 6 bases, with 4 bases between them. Germline loops: CDR1 SEHNR, CDR2 FQNEAQ (reference sequence).